The 14 T cell receptor beta chains below all came from one sample that was sequenced in a study of immune evolution from preneoplasia to lung adenocarcinoma. Sequenced by immunoSEQ multiplex PCR; TCRdb stores in-frame clones only, minus some. The repertoire holds 10,000 or so clones, with around 78% as singletons. Input material: FFPE minimally invasive lung adenocarcinoma tissue. The receptors derive from an older person with lung adenocarcinoma.

This clone was recorded a few times. CDR3 residues: CASSRGDLYNEQFF. The CDR3, as DNA: TGTGCCAGCAGCCGGGGGGACCTGTACAATGAGCAGTTCTTC. This chain uses TRBV28 with TRBJ2-1; 7 bases fit TRBD2. The CDR3 sequence is 14 residues long. V was pared by 6 bases and J by 4 bases, with 6 bases of the junction left unmatched. Germline CDR1 MDHEN, CDR2 SYDVKM.

The genes are TRBV6-5 and TRBJ1-5, with a weak D call TRBD1 (5 bases). From germline, CDR1 is MNHEY and CDR2 SVGAGI. The CDR3 contains 14 residues. V lost 2 bases and J 4 bases, leaving 9 bases between the germline ends. CDR3 loop: CASSYGGTNQPQHF. The CDR3 DNA reads as TGTGCCAGCAGTTACGGGGGGACGAATCAGCCCCAGCATTTT.

The V gene is TRBV11-2, the J gene TRBJ2-1, with D unresolved. The CDR3 totals 13 residues. Trimming removed 5 bases at V and 5 bases at J, with 10 bases between. The germline CDR1 and CDR2 sequences are SGHAT and FQNNGV. The CDR3 sequence: CASSPRLHNEQFF. CDR3 DNA: TGTGCCAGCAGCCCCCGGTTACACAATGAGCAGTTCTTC.

The chain combines TRBV5-5 with TRBJ2-2; 7 bases are shared with TRBD2. The J segment lost 4 bases and the V segment lost 6 bases, leaving 12 bases of the junction unmatched. The CDR3 has 16 residues. Germline loops: CDR1 SGHKS, CDR2 YYEKEE (reference sequence). The DNA for the CDR3 is TGTGCCAGCACCCCATGGGGGAGGGAAAGCACCGGGGAGCTGTTTTTT. Translation gives CASTPWGRESTGELFF.

V usage is TRBV7-3 and J usage is TRBJ2-3; 8 bases are shared with TRBD2. J gave up 1 base and V 9 bases, and 9 bases lay outside the gene matches. This CDR3 has 15 residues. Germline CDR1 and CDR2: SGHTA and FQGTGA. The CDR3 is CASAASSGRTDTQYF. As DNA, the CDR3 is TGTGCCAGTGCCGCTTCTAGCGGGCGCACAGATACGCAGTATTTT.

This clone was picked up one time. The CDR3 bases are TGTGCCAGCAGCCTGGGACTGGGTATGGATGAGCAGTTCTTC. It encodes CASSLGLGMDEQFF. This rearrangement joins TRBV7-2 to TRBJ2-1; D perhaps matches TRBD2 (6 bases). V was shortened by 5 bases and J by 8 bases, with 16 bases between the two germline ends. Germline assignment: CDR1 SGHTA and CDR2 FQGNSA. This CDR3 is 14 amino acids long.

This clone was detected only a few times. The chain joins TRBV6-5 to TRBJ1-5; D perhaps matches TRBD1 (6 bases). The germline CDR1 and CDR2 sequences are MNHEY and SVGAGI. Trimming pared 6 bases from V and 4 bases from J, leaving 13 bases between. The CDR3 extends over 14 amino acids. In DNA, the CDR3 is TGTGCCAGCAGACGTACGCAGGGGAATCAGCCCCAGCATTTT. Its protein is CASRRTQGNQPQHF.

The chain uses TRBV10-3 and TRBJ1-2, with no clear D. This CDR3 has 16 amino acids. V dropped 4 bases and J dropped 8 bases, with 23 bases sitting between them. Looked up from germline, CDR1 is ENHRY and CDR2 is SYGVKD. The CDR3 DNA reads as TGTGCCATCAGTGTCCTACCCGGACTGCCTCTTGGGGGCTACACCTTC. Its protein product is CAISVLPGLPLGGYTF.

In DNA form, the CDR3 reads TGTGCCAGCTCACCAAATATTTCCCTTTGGGACGGCCATGAAAAACTGTTTTTT. It specifies CASSPNISLWDGHEKLFF. The rearrangement links TRBV18 to TRBJ1-4; weak D call: TRBD1 (5 bases). The CDR3 is 18 amino acids. Germline V gene sequence: CDR1 KGHSH, CDR2 LQKENI. V was clipped by 2 bases and J by 6 bases, with 22 bases between them.

As to this clone: Different DNA sequences within this sample yield the same CDR3. The chain links TRBV7-8 to TRBJ1-5, with D hard to call. V lost 1 base and J 0 bases, leaving 4 bases between the germline ends. Germline CDR1 SGHVS, CDR2 FQNEAQ. CDR3 length: 14 amino acids. The CDR3 nucleotides are TGTGCCAGCAGCTTAGAAGATAGCAATCAGCCCCAGCATTTT. It is translated as CASSLEDSNQPQHF.

V is TRBV7-6 and J is TRBJ2-1, with unresolved D. The CDR3 length is 12 residues. V was cut by 5 bases and J by 4 bases, with 6 bases left in between. The germline V gene encodes CDR1 SGHVS and CDR2 FNYEAQ. The CDR3 loop is CASSIGYNEQFF. In DNA form, the CDR3 reads TGTGCCAGCAGCATCGGTTACAATGAGCAGTTCTTC.

The rearrangement uses TRBV4-1 and TRBJ1-2; D is unresolved. This CDR3 region has 14 residues. CDR1 and CDR2 from the germline V gene are MGHRA and YSYEKL. The V and J ends lost 1 base and 8 bases respectively, with 14 bases between them. The CDR3 here is CASSQVYRAGGYTF. The CDR3 bases are TGCGCCAGCAGCCAAGTTTATCGGGCGGGGGGCTACACCTTC.

The chain recombines TRBV6-6 with TRBJ2-2; 10 nucleotides line up with TRBD1. The V and J ends lost 1 base and 5 bases, in that order; junction bases with no gene match: 4. CDR3 length: 16 residues. The germline CDR1 and CDR2 sequences are MNHNY and SVGAGI (reference sequence). This CDR3 reads CASSYLGTGVTGELFF. The DNA of the CDR3 is TGTGCCAGCAGTTACTTAGGGACAGGGGTAACCGGGGAGCTGTTTTTT.

The chain carries TRBV4-3 and TRBJ1-2; D is possibly TRBD1 (6 bases). This CDR3 region has 15 residues. Germline CDR1 and CDR2: LGHNA and YSLEER. Trimming shortened V by 2 bases and J by 6 bases, and 16 bases separated the two germline ends. The CDR3 here is CASSQQLQTGDGYTF. As DNA, the CDR3 is TGCGCCAGCAGCCAACAACTACAGACAGGTGATGGCTACACCTTC.